Listed here is a single TCR beta chain. As yet, its antigen is unknown. The CDR3 extends over 14 amino acids. Unmatched junction bases numbered 7, after V lost 8 bases and J lost 3 bases. Germline-derived CDR1 and CDR2 are GTSNPN and SVGIG (reference sequence). This specimen comes from a study of CD8+CD57+ T cells in acquired aplastic anemia. Study-wide points: CD8+ Simpson's diversity in patients was not significantly different from that in controls.

Genomic DNA acted as the template from which TCR beta VDJ combination and CDR3 sequence profiling were carried out. TCRdb reprocessed the reads via MiXCR and lists one record per CDR3 protein. This sample has roughly 240,000 distinct CDR3 sequences, with 40% to 50% found just once. Patients sequenced had flow cytometry evidence of CD8+CD57+ cell expansion. The blood sampling took place in patients who had so far received no therapy. The origin of this receptor is a human donor with aplastic anemia. This sequence joins TRBV30 and TRBJ1-2; 12 positions match TRBD1. Sequences were obtained from sorted CD4+, CD8+, or CD8+CD57+ T cells (not recorded which) from PBMCs. CDR3 loop: CARRDRGPHYGYTF. The CDR3 bases are TGTGCCCGCCGGGACAGGGGGCCTCACTATGGCTACACCTTC. The full variable domain, in which reference TRBV30 and TRBJ1-2 provide the parts outside the CDR3, is SQTIHQWPATLVQPVGSPLSLECTVEGTSNPNLYWYRQAAGRGLQLLFYSVGIGQISSEVPQNLSASRPQDRQFILSSKKLLLSDSGFYLCARRDRGPHYGYTFGSGTRLTVV.